This T cell receptor beta chain was sequenced for a study of blood T cell repertoires in COVID-19. Whole-study context: The United States, Italy and Spain provided the acute and convalescent COVID-19 samples. Sources were T cells, B-cell-depleted T cells, or PBMCs; the material itself was cDNA or gDNA.

Per the germline V gene, CDR1 is SGHRS and CDR2 is YFSETQ. This CDR3 contains 16 residues. Trimming left V 5 bases short and J 5 bases short, with 22 bases between. In the original workflow: Estimation of nucleated cell counts was performed using reference gene primer amplification. The data were produced by immunoSEQ multiplex PCR, yet TCRdb's version contains in-frame clones alone and is incomplete. Clonal size and the V and J genes are those of that table, whereas D and trimming came from the DNA. The sample has 150,000 to 200,000 clones, around nine tenths seen once. This clone was detected only once.

V and J are TRBV5-1 and TRBJ1-1; TRBD1 is a possible D gene (5 bases). The sample was peripheral blood. The TCR comes from a man between 60 and 70 years old with active or convalescent COVID-19. The chain's CDR3 is CASSERGGEDWTEAFF. The CDR3 coding sequence is TGCGCCAGCAGTGAGCGGGGGGGAGAGGATTGGACTGAAGCTTTCTTT.